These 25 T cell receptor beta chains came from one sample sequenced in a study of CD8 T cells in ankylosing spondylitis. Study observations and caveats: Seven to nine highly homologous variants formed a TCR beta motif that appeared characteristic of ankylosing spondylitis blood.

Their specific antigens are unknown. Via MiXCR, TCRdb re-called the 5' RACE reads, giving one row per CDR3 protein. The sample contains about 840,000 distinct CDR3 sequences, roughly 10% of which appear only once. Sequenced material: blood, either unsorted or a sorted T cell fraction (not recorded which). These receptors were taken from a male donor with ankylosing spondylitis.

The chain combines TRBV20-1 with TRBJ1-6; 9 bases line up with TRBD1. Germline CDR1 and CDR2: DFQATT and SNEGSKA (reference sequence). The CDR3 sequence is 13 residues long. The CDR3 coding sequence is TGCTCCGGGGAGGGACAGGGTAATTCACCCCTCCACTTT. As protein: CSGEGQGNSPLHF.

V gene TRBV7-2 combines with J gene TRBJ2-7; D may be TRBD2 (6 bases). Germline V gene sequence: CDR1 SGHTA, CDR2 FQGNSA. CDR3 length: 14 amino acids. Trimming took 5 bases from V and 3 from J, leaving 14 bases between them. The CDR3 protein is CASSPQWEVYEQYF. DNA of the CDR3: TGTGCCAGCAGCCCCCAGTGGGAGGTCTACGAGCAGTACTTC.

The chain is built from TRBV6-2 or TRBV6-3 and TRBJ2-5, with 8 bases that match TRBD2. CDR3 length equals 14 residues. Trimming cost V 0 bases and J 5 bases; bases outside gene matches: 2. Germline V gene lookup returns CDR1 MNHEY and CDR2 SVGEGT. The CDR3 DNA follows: TGTGCCAGCAGTTACTCGTCTAGCGGGGAGACCCAGTACTTC. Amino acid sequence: CASSYSSSGETQYF.

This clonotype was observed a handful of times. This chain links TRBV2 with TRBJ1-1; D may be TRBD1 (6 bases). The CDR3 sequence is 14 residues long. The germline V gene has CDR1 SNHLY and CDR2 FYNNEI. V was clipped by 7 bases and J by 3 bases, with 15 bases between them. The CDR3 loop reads CASTFNRADTEAFF. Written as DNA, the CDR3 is TGTGCCAGCACCTTCAACAGGGCTGACACTGAAGCTTTCTTT.

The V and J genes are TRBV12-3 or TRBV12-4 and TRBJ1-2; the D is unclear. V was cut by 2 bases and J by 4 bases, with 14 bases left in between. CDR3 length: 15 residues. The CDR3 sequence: CASSLITDFSYGYTF. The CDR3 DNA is TGTGCCAGCAGTTTAATCACAGATTTTTCCTATGGCTACACCTTC.

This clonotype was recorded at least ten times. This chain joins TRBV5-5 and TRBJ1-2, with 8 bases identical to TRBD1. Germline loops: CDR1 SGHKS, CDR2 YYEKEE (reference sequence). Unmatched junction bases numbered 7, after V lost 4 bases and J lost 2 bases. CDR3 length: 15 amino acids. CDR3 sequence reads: CASSPTGASNYGYTF. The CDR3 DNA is TGTGCCAGCAGCCCGACAGGGGCGTCGAACTATGGCTACACCTTC.

This CDR3 is CASRQPGGYSGANVLTF. The CDR3 region has the DNA TGTGCCAGCAGACAACCAGGGGGCTACTCTGGGGCCAACGTCCTGACTTTC. V gene TRBV28 combines with J gene TRBJ2-6; 8 nucleotides align to TRBD1. The CDR3 extends over 17 amino acids. V dropped 6 bases and J dropped 0; count of bases not matched to a gene: 7. Germline assignment: CDR1 MDHEN and CDR2 SYDVKM. Looking up the rest from reference TRBV28 and TRBJ2-6 gives the full variable domain: DVKVTQSSRYLVKRTGEKVFLECVQDMDHENMFWYRQDPGLGLRLIYFSYDVKMKEKGDIPEGYSVSREKKERFSLILESASTNQTSMYLCASRQPGGYSGANVLTFGAGSRLTVL.

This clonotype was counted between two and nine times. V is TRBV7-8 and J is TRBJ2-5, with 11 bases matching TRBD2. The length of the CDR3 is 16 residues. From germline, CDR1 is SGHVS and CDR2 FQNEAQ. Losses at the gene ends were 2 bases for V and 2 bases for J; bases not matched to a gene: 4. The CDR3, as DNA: TGTGCCAGCAGCTTAATCCTAGCGGGGGGTCAAGAGACCCAGTACTTC. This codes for CASSLILAGGQETQYF.

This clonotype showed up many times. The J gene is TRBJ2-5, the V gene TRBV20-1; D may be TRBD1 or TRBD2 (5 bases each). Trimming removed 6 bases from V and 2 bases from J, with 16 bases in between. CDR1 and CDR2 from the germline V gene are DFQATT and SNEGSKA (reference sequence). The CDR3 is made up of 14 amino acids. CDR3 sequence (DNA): TGCAGTGCCAGTGGGACCCCAACGCAAGAGACCCAGTACTTC. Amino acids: CSASGTPTQETQYF.

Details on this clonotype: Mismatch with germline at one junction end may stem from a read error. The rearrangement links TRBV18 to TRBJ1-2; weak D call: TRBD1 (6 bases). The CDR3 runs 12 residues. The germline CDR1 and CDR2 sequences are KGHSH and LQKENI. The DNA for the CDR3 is TGTGCCAGCTCACCACCGCAGGGGCGCGGAGGTTTC. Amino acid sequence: CASSPPQGRGGF.

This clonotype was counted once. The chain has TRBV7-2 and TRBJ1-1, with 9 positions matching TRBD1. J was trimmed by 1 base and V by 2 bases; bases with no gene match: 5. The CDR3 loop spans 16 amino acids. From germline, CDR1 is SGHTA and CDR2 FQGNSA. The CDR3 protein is CASSLLEGQGNTEAFF. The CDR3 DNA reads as TGTGCCAGCAGCTTACTCGAGGGACAGGGGAACACTGAAGCTTTCTTT. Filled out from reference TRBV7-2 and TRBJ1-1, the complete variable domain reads GAGVSQSPSNKVTEKGKDVELRCDPISGHTALYWYRQSLGQGLEFLIYFQGNSAPDKSGLPSDRFSAERTGGSVSTLTIQRTQQEDSAVYLCASSLLEGQGNTEAFFGQGTRLTVV.

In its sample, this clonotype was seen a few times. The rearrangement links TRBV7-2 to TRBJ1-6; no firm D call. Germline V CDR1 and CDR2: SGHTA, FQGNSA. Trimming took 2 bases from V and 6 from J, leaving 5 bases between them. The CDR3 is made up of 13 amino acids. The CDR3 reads CASSLLVNSPLHF. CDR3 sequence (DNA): TGTGCCAGCAGCTTATTGGTTAATTCACCCCTCCACTTT.

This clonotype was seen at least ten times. The CDR3: CASSQTADTQYF. The CDR3 DNA reads as TGCGCCAGCAGCCAAACGGCAGATACGCAGTATTTT. The rearrangement uses TRBV4-1 and TRBJ2-3; unclear D gene. Trimming removed 2 bases at V and 4 bases at J, with 4 bases between. This CDR3 is built from 12 residues. Germline V gene data show CDR1 as MGHRA and CDR2 as YSYEKL.

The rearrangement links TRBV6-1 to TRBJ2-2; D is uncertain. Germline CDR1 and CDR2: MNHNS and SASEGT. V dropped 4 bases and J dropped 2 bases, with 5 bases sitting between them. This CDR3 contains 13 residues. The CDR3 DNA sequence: TGTGCCAGCAGTGTGCATAACACCGGGGAGCTGTTTTTT. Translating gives CASSVHNTGELFF.

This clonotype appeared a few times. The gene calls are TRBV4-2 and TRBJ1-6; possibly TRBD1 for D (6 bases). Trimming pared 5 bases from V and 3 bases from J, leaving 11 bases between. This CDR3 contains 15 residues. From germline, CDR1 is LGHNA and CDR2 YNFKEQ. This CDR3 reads CASSTRDNYNSPLHF. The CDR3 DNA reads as TGTGCCAGCAGCACACGGGACAACTATAATTCACCCCTCCACTTT.

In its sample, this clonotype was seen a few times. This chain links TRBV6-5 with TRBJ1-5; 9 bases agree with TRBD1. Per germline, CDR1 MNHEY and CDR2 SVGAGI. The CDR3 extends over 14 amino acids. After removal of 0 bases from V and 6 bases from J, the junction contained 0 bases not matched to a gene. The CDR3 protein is CASSYSTGGQPQHF. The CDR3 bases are TGTGCCAGCAGTTACTCGACAGGGGGTCAGCCCCAGCATTTT.

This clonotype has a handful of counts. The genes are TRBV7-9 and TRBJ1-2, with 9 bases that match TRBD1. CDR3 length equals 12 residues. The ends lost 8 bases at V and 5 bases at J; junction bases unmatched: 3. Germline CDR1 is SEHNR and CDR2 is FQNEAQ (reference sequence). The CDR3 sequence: CASGTGTYGYTF. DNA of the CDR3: TGTGCCAGCGGGACAGGGACATATGGCTACACCTTC.

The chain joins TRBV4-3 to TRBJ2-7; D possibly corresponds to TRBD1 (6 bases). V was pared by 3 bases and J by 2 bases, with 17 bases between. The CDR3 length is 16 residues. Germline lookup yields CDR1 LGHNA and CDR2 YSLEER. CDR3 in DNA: TGCGCCAGCAGCCAGGGTCCGGACAGTTCGACCTACGAGCAGTACTTC. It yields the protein CASSQGPDSSTYEQYF.

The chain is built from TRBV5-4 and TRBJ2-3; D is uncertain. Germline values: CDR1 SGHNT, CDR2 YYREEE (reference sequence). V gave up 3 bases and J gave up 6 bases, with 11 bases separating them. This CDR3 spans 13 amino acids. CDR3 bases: TGTGCCAGCAGCTCCCCCCCGTGGGATACGCAGTATTTT. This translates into CASSSPPWDTQYF.

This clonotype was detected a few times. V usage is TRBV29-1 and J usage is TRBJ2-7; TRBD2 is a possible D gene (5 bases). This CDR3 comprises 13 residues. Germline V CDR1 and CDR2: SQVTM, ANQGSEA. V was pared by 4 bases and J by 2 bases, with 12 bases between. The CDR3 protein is CSVGPGTPYEQYF. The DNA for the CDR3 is TGCAGCGTTGGCCCGGGAACCCCCTACGAGCAGTACTTC.

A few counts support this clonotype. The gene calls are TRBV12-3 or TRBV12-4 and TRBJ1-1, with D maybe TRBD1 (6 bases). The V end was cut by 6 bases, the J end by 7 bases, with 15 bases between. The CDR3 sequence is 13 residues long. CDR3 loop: CASSPTRQVEAFF. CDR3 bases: TGTGCCAGCAGCCCAACCCGACAGGTTGAAGCTTTCTTT.

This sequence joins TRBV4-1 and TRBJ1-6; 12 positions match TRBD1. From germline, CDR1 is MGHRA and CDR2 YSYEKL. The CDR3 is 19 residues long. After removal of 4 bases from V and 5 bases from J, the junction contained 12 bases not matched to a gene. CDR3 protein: CASSRGTGGSGWDNSPLHF. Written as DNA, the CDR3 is TGCGCCAGCAGCCGAGGGACAGGGGGCTCTGGATGGGATAATTCACCCCTCCACTTT.

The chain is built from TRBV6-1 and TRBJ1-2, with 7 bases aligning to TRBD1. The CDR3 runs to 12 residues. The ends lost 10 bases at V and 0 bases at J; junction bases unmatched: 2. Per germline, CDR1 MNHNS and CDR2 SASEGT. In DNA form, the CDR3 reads TGTGCCACCACAGGGGCTAACTATGGCTACACCTTC. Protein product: CATTGANYGYTF.

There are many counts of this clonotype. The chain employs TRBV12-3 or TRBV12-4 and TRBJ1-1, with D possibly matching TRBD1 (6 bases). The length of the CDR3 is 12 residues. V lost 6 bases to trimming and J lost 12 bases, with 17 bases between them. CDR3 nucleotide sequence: TGTGCCAGCAGCACCGGGACACCTAATCCTTTCTTT. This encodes CASSTGTPNPFF.

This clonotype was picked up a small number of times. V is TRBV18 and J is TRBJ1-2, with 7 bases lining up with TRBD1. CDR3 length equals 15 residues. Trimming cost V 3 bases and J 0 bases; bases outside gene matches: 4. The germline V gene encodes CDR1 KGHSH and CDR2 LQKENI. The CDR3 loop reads CASSPRQGANYGYTF. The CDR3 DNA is TGTGCCAGCTCACCCAGACAGGGAGCTAACTATGGCTACACCTTC. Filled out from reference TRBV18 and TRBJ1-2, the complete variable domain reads NAGVMQNPRHLVRRRGQEARLRCSPMKGHSHVYWYRQLPEEGLKFMVYLQKENIIDESGMPKERFSAEFPKEGPSILRIQQVVRGDSAAYFCASSPRQGANYGYTFGSGTRLTVV.